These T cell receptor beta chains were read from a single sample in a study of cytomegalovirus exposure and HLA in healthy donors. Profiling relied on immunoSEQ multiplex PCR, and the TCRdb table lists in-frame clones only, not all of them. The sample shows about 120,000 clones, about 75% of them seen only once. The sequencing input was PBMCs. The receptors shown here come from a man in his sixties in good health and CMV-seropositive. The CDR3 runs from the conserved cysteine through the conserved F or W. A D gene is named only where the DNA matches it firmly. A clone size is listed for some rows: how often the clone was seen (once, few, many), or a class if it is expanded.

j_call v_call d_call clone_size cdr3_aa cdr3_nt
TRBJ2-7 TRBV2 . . CASSDRLQAVGEQYF TGTGCCAGCAGTGATAGGTTACAGGCCGTCGGGGAGCAGTACTTC
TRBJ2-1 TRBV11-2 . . CASSFTTGEQFF TGTGCCAGCAGCTTCACAACGGGGGAGCAGTTCTTC
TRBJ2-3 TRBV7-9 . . CASSLAGERTDTQYF TGTGCCAGCAGCTTAGCGGGAGAGAGAACAGATACGCAGTATTTT
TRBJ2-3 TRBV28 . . CASRQGSTDTQYF TGTGCCAGCAGACAGGGAAGCACAGATACGCAGTATTTT
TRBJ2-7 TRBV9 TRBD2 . CASSVDPREGDEQYF TGTGCCAGCAGCGTAGACCCCCGGGAGGGAGACGAGCAGTACTTC
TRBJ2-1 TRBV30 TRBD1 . CAGRTGGYNEQFF TGTGCCGGAAGGACAGGGGGGTACAATGAGCAGTTCTTC
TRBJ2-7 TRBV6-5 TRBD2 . CASNTLAGGTTEQYF TGTGCCAGCAATACTCTAGCGGGAGGTACCACCGAGCAGTACTTC
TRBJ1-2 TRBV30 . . CAWSSGPSYGYTF TGTGCCTGGAGTTCAGGGCCCTCCTATGGCTACACCTTC
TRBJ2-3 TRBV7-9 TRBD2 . CASSFSILAGGLGTDTQYF TGTGCCAGCAGCTTTTCGATTCTAGCGGGAGGGCTCGGCACAGATACGCAGTATTTT
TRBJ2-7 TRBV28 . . CASMGSSYEQYF TGTGCCAGCATGGGGAGCTCCTACGAGCAGTACTTC
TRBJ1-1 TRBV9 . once CASSARPKEGAFF TGTGCCAGCAGCGCCCGTCCTAAAGAGGGAGCTTTCTTT
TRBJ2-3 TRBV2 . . CASSDGRGPTDTQYF TGTGCCAGCAGTGACGGCAGGGGCCCCACAGATACGCAGTATTTT
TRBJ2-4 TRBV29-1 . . CSVLGAQNIQYF TGCAGCGTTTTGGGGGCCCAAAACATTCAGTACTTC
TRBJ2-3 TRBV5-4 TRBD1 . CASSEGQGVLADTQYF TGTGCCAGCAGCGAGGGACAGGGGGTTTTGGCAGATACGCAGTATTTT
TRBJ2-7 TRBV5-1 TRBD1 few CASSLGGQVSSYEQYF TGCGCCAGCAGCTTGGGGGGACAGGTGAGCTCCTACGAGCAGTACTTC
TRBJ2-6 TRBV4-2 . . CASSQGEAGANVLTF TGTGCCAGCAGCCAAGGGGAGGCTGGGGCCAACGTCCTGACTTTC
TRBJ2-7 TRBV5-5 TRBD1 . CASSLDGTGAYEQYF TGTGCCAGCAGCTTAGACGGGACAGGGGCCTACGAGCAGTACTTC
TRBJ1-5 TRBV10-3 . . CAISDEAGDQPQHF TGTGCCATCAGTGACGAGGCAGGGGATCAGCCCCAGCATTTT
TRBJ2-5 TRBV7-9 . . CASSLVPGLVETQYF TGTGCCAGCAGCTTAGTTCCAGGGTTGGTTGAGACCCAGTACTTC
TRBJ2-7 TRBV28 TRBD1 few CASRTTGGKYEQYF TGTGCCAGCAGGACGACAGGGGGCAAGTACGAGCAGTACTTC
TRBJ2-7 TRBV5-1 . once CASSLVPGSYEQYF TGCGCCAGCAGCTTGGTTCCGGGAAGCTACGAGCAGTACTTC
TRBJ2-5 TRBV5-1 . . CASSSWNTAQETQYF TGCGCCAGCAGCTCCTGGAATACAGCCCAAGAGACCCAGTACTTC
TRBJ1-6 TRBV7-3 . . CASSPQGRGNSPLHF TGTGCCAGCAGCCCTCAAGGGAGGGGGAATTCACCCCTCCACTTT
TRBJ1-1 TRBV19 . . CASSIVAGSTEAFF TGTGCCAGTAGTATAGTAGCGGGTTCCACTGAAGCTTTCTTT
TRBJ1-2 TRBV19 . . CASSIVFASYGYTF TGTGCCAGTAGTATAGTCTTCGCTAGCTATGGCTACACCTTC